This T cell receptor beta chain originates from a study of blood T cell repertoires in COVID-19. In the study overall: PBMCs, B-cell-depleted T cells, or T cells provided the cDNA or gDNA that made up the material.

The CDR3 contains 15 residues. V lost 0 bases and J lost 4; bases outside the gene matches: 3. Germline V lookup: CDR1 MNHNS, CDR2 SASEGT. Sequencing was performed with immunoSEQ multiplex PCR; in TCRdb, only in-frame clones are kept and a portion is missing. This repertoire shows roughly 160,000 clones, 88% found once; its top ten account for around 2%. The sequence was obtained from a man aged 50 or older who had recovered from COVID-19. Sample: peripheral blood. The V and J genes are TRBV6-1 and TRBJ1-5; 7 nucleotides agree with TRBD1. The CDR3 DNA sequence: TGTGCCAGCAGTGAAGCCCCGGGACAGAATCAGCCCCAGCATTTT. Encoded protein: CASSEAPGQNQPQHF.